The rows below give T cell receptor beta chains drawn from one sample of a study of OX40 agonist ivuxolimab in advanced cancers. Sequenced by immunoSEQ multiplex PCR; TCRdb stores in-frame clones only, minus some. The sample has 45,000 to 70,000 clones; about 86% are singletons. Here the sequenced sample was CD4+ or CD8+ T cells sorted from blood, taken in a trial of the OX40 agonist ivuxolimab. These receptors all come from an adult with an advanced solid tumor such as melanoma, head and neck, liver or kidney cancer. CDR3s include the opening cysteine and the closing phenylalanine or tryptophan. The D gene is left open where the match is weak. Clone size appears in some rows only: once, few, many, or a class for an expanded clone.

V gene: TRBV5-1; J gene: TRBJ2-3; clone size: NA; D gene: TRBD2; CDR3 DNA: TGCGCCAGCAGCTTTAGCGGGGGATCGGGTGATACGCAGTATTTT; CDR3 protein: CASSFSGGSGDTQYF
V gene: TRBV12-2; J gene: TRBJ2-7; clone size: NA; D gene: NA; CDR3 DNA: TGTGCAAGTCGCTTAGCGGGGCAGGACCCCCGGTCGGAGCAGTACTTC; CDR3 protein: CASRLAGQDPRSEQYF
V gene: TRBV10-3; J gene: TRBJ1-5; clone size: once; D gene: NA; CDR3 DNA: TGTGCCATCAGTGAGTCGAACCAGCCCCAGCATTTT; CDR3 protein: CAISESNQPQHF
V gene: TRBV2; J gene: TRBJ1-6; clone size: NA; D gene: NA; CDR3 DNA: TGTGCCAGCAGTCCGCGGCAGTCAAATTCACCCCTCCACTTT; CDR3 protein: CASSPRQSNSPLHF
V gene: TRBV5-1; J gene: TRBJ2-1; clone size: NA; D gene: TRBD2; CDR3 DNA: TGCGCCAGCAGCTTAGCGACTAGCGGGGGGTACAATGAGCAGTTCTTC; CDR3 protein: CASSLATSGGYNEQFF
V gene: TRBV4-2; J gene: TRBJ1-5; clone size: NA; D gene: TRBD1; CDR3 DNA: TGTGCCAGCAGCCAAGAGGGGACAGGCAATCAGCCCCAGCATTTT; CDR3 protein: CASSQEGTGNQPQHF
V gene: TRBV7-6; J gene: TRBJ1-6; clone size: once; D gene: NA; CDR3 DNA: TGTGCCACCAGGTTCGCGGATCATAATTCACCCCTCCACTTT; CDR3 protein: CATRFADHNSPLHF
V gene: TRBV7-2; J gene: TRBJ2-7; clone size: NA; D gene: TRBD1; CDR3 DNA: TGTGCCAGCAGCCCAGACAGGGGGCGCAGATACGAGCAGTACTTC; CDR3 protein: CASSPDRGRRYEQYF
V gene: TRBV11-2; J gene: TRBJ2-2; clone size: NA; D gene: NA; CDR3 DNA: TGTGCCAGCAGCCCGGGACTTTCCGGGGAGCTGTTTTTT; CDR3 protein: CASSPGLSGELFF
V gene: TRBV2; J gene: TRBJ1-5; clone size: NA; D gene: NA; CDR3 DNA: TGTGCCAGCAGTGGCAATGCGGGTTATCAGCCCCAGCATTTT; CDR3 protein: CASSGNAGYQPQHF
V gene: TRBV20-1; J gene: TRBJ2-5; clone size: NA; D gene: NA; CDR3 DNA: TGCAGTGTTTCGGAACGAGAGACCCAGTACTTC; CDR3 protein: CSVSERETQYF
V gene: TRBV29-1; J gene: TRBJ1-1; clone size: NA; D gene: NA; CDR3 DNA: TGCAGCGTTGAAGTTCGGCTGTTGAACACTGAAGCTTTCTTT; CDR3 protein: CSVEVRLLNTEAFF
V gene: TRBV5-6; J gene: TRBJ2-3; clone size: NA; D gene: TRBD1; CDR3 DNA: TGTGCCAGCAGCGGCGGGACAGGGGGCCGGAATACGCAGTATTTT; CDR3 protein: CASSGGTGGRNTQYF
V gene: TRBV19; J gene: TRBJ1-4; clone size: NA; D gene: TRBD1; CDR3 DNA: TGTGCCAGTAGTCCGTGGACAGGAAAAAATGAAAAACTGTTTTTT; CDR3 protein: CASSPWTGKNEKLFF
V gene: TRBV7-6; J gene: TRBJ2-6; clone size: NA; D gene: NA; CDR3 DNA: TGTGCCAGCAGCACCATATCTGGGGCCAACGTCCTGACTTTC; CDR3 protein: CASSTISGANVLTF
V gene: TRBV5-1; J gene: TRBJ1-1; clone size: NA; D gene: NA; CDR3 DNA: TGCGCCAGCAGCCCGGGCCACGAGTTAGGCACTGAAGCTTTCTTT; CDR3 protein: CASSPGHELGTEAFF
V gene: TRBV6-1; J gene: TRBJ1-1; clone size: few; D gene: NA; CDR3 DNA: TGTGCCAGCAGGGACAAGGGACTCCAGAACACTGAAGCTTTCTTT; CDR3 protein: CASRDKGLQNTEAFF
V gene: TRBV10-3; J gene: TRBJ1-1; clone size: NA; D gene: NA; CDR3 DNA: TGTGCCATCAGTGAGAACCAGGCAAACACTGAAGCTTTCTTT; CDR3 protein: CAISENQANTEAFF
V gene: TRBV12-5; J gene: TRBJ2-3; clone size: once; D gene: TRBD1; CDR3 DNA: TGTGCTAGTGGTTTCGGGACAGGGGTAGATACGCAGTATTTT; CDR3 protein: CASGFGTGVDTQYF
V gene: TRBV10-1; J gene: TRBJ1-1; clone size: NA; D gene: NA; CDR3 DNA: TGCGCCAGCAGTGATTGGGGGCGAGGTACTGAAGCTTTCTTT; CDR3 protein: CASSDWGRGTEAFF
V gene: TRBV9; J gene: TRBJ1-3; clone size: NA; D gene: NA; CDR3 DNA: TGTGCCAGCAGCGCTAGAACTCCCCGCTCTGGAAACACCATATATTTT; CDR3 protein: CASSARTPRSGNTIYF
V gene: TRBV6-1; J gene: TRBJ2-1; clone size: few; D gene: TRBD2; CDR3 DNA: TGTGCCAGCATAGCGGGGGGGTACAATGAGCAGTTCTTC; CDR3 protein: CASIAGGYNEQFF
V gene: TRBV19; J gene: TRBJ1-6; clone size: few; D gene: NA; CDR3 DNA: TGTGCCAGTAGTATGGCCTTTAATTCACCCCTCCACTTT; CDR3 protein: CASSMAFNSPLHF